Shown below are 25 T cell receptor beta chains from a single sample sequenced in a study of T cells in Graves' hyperthyroidism and ophthalmopathy. RNA transcripts gave rise to amplified TCR beta CDR3 regions. An initial round of RT-PCR targeting the TCR CDR3 relied on the HTBI primer set. Using its own MiXCR run on the multiplex PCR reads, TCRdb lists one record per CDR3 protein. The sample includes 360,000 or so distinct CDR3 sequences, approximately 16% of them seen just once. Sample: blood. These receptors were taken from a woman aged 60-70 years with Graves' ophthalmopathy.

The sample holds many counts of this clonotype. The chain couples TRBV12-3 or TRBV12-4 to TRBJ2-2; 8 positions agree with TRBD1. Trimming removed 6 bases from V and 5 bases from J; junction bases left unmatched: 11. This CDR3 contains 16 residues. The DNA for the CDR3 is TGTGCCAGCAGCCTACTACAGGGGGTGAGGACCGGGGAGCTGTTTTTT. This sequence encodes CASSLLQGVRTGELFF.

The V gene is TRBV7-2, the J gene TRBJ2-1; the match to TRBD2 covers 12 bases. The V segment lost 4 bases and the J segment 3 bases; nucleotides outside the gene matches: 4. Germline V gives CDR1 SGHTA, CDR2 FQGNSA. The CDR3 extends over 16 amino acids. The CDR3 DNA sequence: TGTGCCAGCAGCTCCCGGACTAGCGGGATCTACAATGAGCAGTTCTTC. Translated: CASSSRTSGIYNEQFF.

This clonotype was seen repeatedly, ten times or more. The V gene is TRBV20-1, the J gene TRBJ2-3; 14 bases line up with TRBD2. V dropped 6 bases and J dropped 3; count of bases not matched to a gene: 8. CDR1 and CDR2 from the germline V gene are DFQATT and SNEGSKA (reference sequence). This CDR3 comprises 16 residues. DNA of the CDR3: TGCAGTGCCCTCTCCGGGACTAGCGGGAGTACAGATACGCAGTATTTT. Its protein product is CSALSGTSGSTDTQYF.

This clonotype has more than one count but fewer than ten. The chain combines TRBV28 with TRBJ1-1, with D uncertain. CDR1 MDHEN and CDR2 SYDVKM come from the germline V gene. This CDR3 is 13 amino acids long. The V and J ends lost 6 bases and 1 base respectively, with 9 bases between them. The CDR3 protein is CASSPFRNTEAFF. In DNA form, the CDR3 reads TGTGCCAGCAGCCCTTTTAGGAACACTGAAGCTTTCTTT. The full variable domain, with the rest looked up from reference TRBV28 and TRBJ1-1, is DVKVTQSSRYLVKRTGEKVFLECVQDMDHENMFWYRQDPGLGLRLIYFSYDVKMKEKGDIPEGYSVSREKKERFSLILESASTNQTSMYLCASSPFRNTEAFFGQGTRLTVV.

This clonotype was detected many times. V usage is TRBV5-1 and J usage is TRBJ1-5; D is unresolved. The CDR3 sequence is 13 residues long. Trimming shortened V by 0 bases and J by 0 bases, and 1 base separated the two germline ends. The V gene's germline CDR1 is SGHRS and CDR2 YFSETQ. In nucleotides, the CDR3 is TGCGCCAGCAGCTTGGTTAGCAATCAGCCCCAGCATTTT. This translates into CASSLVSNQPQHF.

CDR3 protein: CASSPRPTSGRAADTQYF. The DNA of the CDR3 is TGTGCCAGCTCACCACGTCCGACTAGCGGGAGGGCCGCAGATACGCAGTATTTT. The chain links TRBV18 to TRBJ2-3; 14 bases line up with TRBD2. There are 18 residues in the CDR3. CDR1 and CDR2 from the germline V gene are KGHSH and LQKENI. The junction had 7 bases not matched to a gene; V was cut back by 1 base and J by 4 bases.

V and J are TRBV30 and TRBJ2-1, with 16 bases matching TRBD2. J lost 9 bases, V lost 0 bases, and 8 bases had no gene match. CDR3 size: 17 residues. Germline V gene lookup returns CDR1 GTSNPN and CDR2 SVGIG (reference sequence). CDR3 in DNA: TGTGCCTGGAGTGTAAGGGGGACTAGCGGGAGGGCGAGTGAGCAGTTCTTC. Protein: CAWSVRGTSGRASEQFF.

This clonotype was detected ten times or more. The chain couples TRBV3-1 to TRBJ2-1, with D possibly TRBD2 on 7 matching bases. Trimming removed 2 bases from V and 9 bases from J, with 23 bases in between. This CDR3 is 17 amino acids long. CDR1 and CDR2 from the germline V gene are LGHDT and YNNKEL (reference sequence). The CDR3 region has the DNA TGTGCCAGCAGCCAACCCTGGGGACGGGGGGCGGTTTTTGAGCAGTTCTTC. It is translated as CASSQPWGRGAVFEQFF.

The chain couples TRBV20-1 to TRBJ2-1, with 9 bases lining up with TRBD1. CDR3 length equals 17 residues. Germline CDR1 reads DFQATT; CDR2 reads SNEGSKA (reference sequence). After removal of 1 base from V and 0 bases from J, the junction contained 7 bases not matched to a gene. The CDR3 nucleotides read TGCAGTGCTAGAGTGGGGACAGGGAGGAGCTCCTACAATGAGCAGTTCTTC. Translating it yields CSARVGTGRSSYNEQFF.

This clonotype was picked up many times. This chain links TRBV28 with TRBJ2-7; the match to TRBD1 covers 8 bases. This CDR3 comprises 13 residues. Germline CDR1 MDHEN, CDR2 SYDVKM. V dropped 6 bases and J dropped 2; count of bases not matched to a gene: 3. CDR3 loop: CASSDRGTYEQYF. CDR3 coding DNA: TGTGCCAGCAGCGACAGGGGAACCTACGAGCAGTACTTC.

This clonotype was counted many times. The chain carries TRBV20-1 and TRBJ1-4, with TRBD1 identical over 8 bases. Germline V CDR1 and CDR2: DFQATT, SNEGSKA (reference sequence). The CDR3 length is 15 residues. The junction had 7 bases not matched to a gene; V was cut back by 6 bases and J by 1 base. For the CDR3, the DNA is TGCAGTGCCACGGACAGGGCGAGAACTAATGAAAAACTGTTTTTT. Translated, it gives CSATDRARTNEKLFF.

In its sample, this clonotype was seen many times. V gene TRBV2 combines with J gene TRBJ2-3; 7 bases agree with TRBD1. The CDR3 is made up of 16 amino acids. The ends lost 6 bases at V and 6 bases at J; junction bases unmatched: 15. Looked up from germline, CDR1 is SNHLY and CDR2 is FYNNEI. The CDR3 loop is CASSFLGQHSGDTQYF. The CDR3 bases are TGTGCCAGCAGCTTCTTGGGACAGCACTCCGGGGATACGCAGTATTTT.

V and J are TRBV6-1 and TRBJ2-1; weak D call: TRBD2 (5 bases). Trimming shortened V by 6 bases and J by 0 bases, and 12 bases separated the two germline ends. This CDR3 has 15 residues. The germline V gene encodes CDR1 MNHNS and CDR2 SASEGT. The CDR3 DNA reads as TGTGCCAGCAGCGAGGGAAGGTTCTCCTACAATGAGCAGTTCTTC. Protein product: CASSEGRFSYNEQFF.

In this sample, this clonotype turned up a few times. V is TRBV6-2 or TRBV6-3 and J is TRBJ1-2; D unclear. This CDR3 has 11 residues. Germline V gives CDR1 MNHEY, CDR2 SVGEGT. Trimming cost V 6 bases and J 8 bases, with 10 bases left between them. The CDR3 DNA reads as TGTGCCAGCAGCGACGAGGCGGGCTACACCTTC. Translation gives CASSDEAGYTF.

This clonotype was counted at least ten times. The chain has TRBV6-2 or TRBV6-3 and TRBJ2-3; 15 bases are a match to TRBD2. Per the germline V gene, CDR1 is MNHEY and CDR2 is SVGEGT. The CDR3 consists of 17 residues. V shed 2 bases, J shed 6 bases, and the junction held 6 bases outside the gene matches. In DNA form, the CDR3 reads TGTGCCAGCAGTTACACCGCCGGGACTAGCGGGAGGGATACGCAGTATTTT. Translating it yields CASSYTAGTSGRDTQYF.

In this sample, this clonotype turned up many times. The chain is built from TRBV20-1 and TRBJ2-5; D is possibly TRBD2 (5 bases). The germline CDR1 and CDR2 sequences are DFQATT and SNEGSKA (reference sequence). The CDR3 has 14 residues. Trimming took 6 bases from V and 4 from J, leaving 18 bases between them. CDR3 bases: TGCAGTGCCACCCGGCTAGCAGGAGGAGAGACCCAGTACTTC. It yields the protein CSATRLAGGETQYF.

The table lists this clonotype with a few counts. This chain connects TRBV20-1 to TRBJ2-6; unclear D gene. This CDR3 comprises 14 residues. Trimming stripped 1 base from V and 1 base from J, with 5 bases between. CDR1 and CDR2 from the germline V gene are DFQATT and SNEGSKA (reference sequence). The CDR3 coding sequence is TGCAGTGCTAGAGCGATTTCTGGGGCCAACGTCCTGACTTTC. Translating it yields CSARAISGANVLTF.

This clonotype was observed a few times. The rearrangement uses TRBV28 and TRBJ2-4; D is undetermined. The germline V gene has CDR1 MDHEN and CDR2 SYDVKM. CDR3 length equals 15 residues. Trimming removed 4 bases from V and 2 bases from J, with 12 bases in between. The CDR3 loop reads CASSSLRSTKNIQYF. As DNA, the CDR3 is TGTGCCAGCAGTTCGCTCCGTTCGACCAAAAACATTCAGTACTTC.

In this sample, this clonotype turned up many times. The chain combines TRBV24-1 with TRBJ2-1; 12 bases align to TRBD2. This CDR3 comprises 15 residues. Germline values: CDR1 KGHDR, CDR2 SFDVKD. V was clipped by 9 bases and J by 6 bases; unmatched bases: 8. Written as DNA, the CDR3 is TGTGCCACCGAAAGTCCGGGACTAGCGGGCAATGAGCAGTTCTTC. As protein: CATESPGLAGNEQFF.

A few counts support this clonotype. This rearrangement joins TRBV7-6 to TRBJ2-7, with TRBD1 as a possible D gene (6 bases). CDR3 length: 13 residues. CDR1 is SGHVS and CDR2 is FNYEAQ in the germline V gene. The V gene lost 1 base and the J gene lost 6 bases, with 10 bases spanning the gap. Here the CDR3 DNA reads TGTGCCAGCAGCTTAGACAGGGAGCTCGAGCAGTACTTC. Translating gives CASSLDRELEQYF.

This clonotype showed up many times. The V and J genes are TRBV7-2 and TRBJ1-1; D is unresolved. CDR1 and CDR2 from the germline V gene are SGHTA and FQGNSA. The CDR3 has 16 residues. The germline V and J ends were trimmed by 2 bases and 1 base, with 14 bases remaining between them. The CDR3 protein is CASSLSPAFGNTEAFF. CDR3 coding DNA: TGTGCCAGCAGCTTATCCCCAGCATTTGGGAACACTGAAGCTTTCTTT. Based on the CDR3 plus reference TRBV7-2 and TRBJ1-1, the full variable domain is GAGVSQSPSNKVTEKGKDVELRCDPISGHTALYWYRQSLGQGLEFLIYFQGNSAPDKSGLPSDRFSAERTGGSVSTLTIQRTQQEDSAVYLCASSLSPAFGNTEAFFGQGTRLTVV.

This clonotype has more than one count but fewer than ten. This chain joins TRBV10-3 and TRBJ2-1; D might be TRBD1 (5 bases). Germline V gene lookup returns CDR1 ENHRY and CDR2 SYGVKD. V was shortened by 3 bases and J by 0 bases, with 9 bases between the two germline ends. The CDR3 has 15 residues. The CDR3 here is CAISDQGTSYNEQFF. The CDR3 DNA follows: TGTGCCATCAGTGATCAGGGAACCTCCTACAATGAGCAGTTCTTC.

Concerning this clonotype itself: A single base separates this from a much larger clone, so it may be a read error. V usage is TRBV11-2 and J usage is TRBJ2-1; D is undetermined. The CDR3 has 12 amino acids. With 5 bases removed from V and 9 bases from J, the gap between germline ends came to 11 bases. Per germline, CDR1 SGHAT and CDR2 FQNNGV. The CDR3 sequence: CASSQRASEQFF. CDR3 nucleotide sequence: TGTGCCAGCAGCCAAAGGGCCAGTGAGCAGTTCTTC.

The genes are TRBV14 and TRBJ2-1; D is undetermined. The CDR3 runs 13 residues. The germline V and J ends were trimmed by 5 bases and 7 bases, with 12 bases remaining between them. Looked up from germline, CDR1 is SGHDN and CDR2 is FVKESK. The CDR3 DNA is TGTGCCAGCAGCGTTAGCCGGGCGAATGAGCAGTTCTTC. Translating gives CASSVSRANEQFF.

The table lists this clonotype with many counts. The CDR3 loop reads CASSPSRRASGNTGELFF. The CDR3 DNA follows: TGTGCCAGCAGCCCCTCCCGCCGGGCTAGCGGAAACACCGGGGAGCTGTTTTTT. V is TRBV7-3 and J is TRBJ2-2; 7 nucleotides line up with TRBD2. Germline CDR1 reads SGHTA; CDR2 reads FQGTGA. Trimming at V came to 5 bases and at J to 2 bases, leaving 14 bases not matched to a gene. The CDR3 length is 18 residues.